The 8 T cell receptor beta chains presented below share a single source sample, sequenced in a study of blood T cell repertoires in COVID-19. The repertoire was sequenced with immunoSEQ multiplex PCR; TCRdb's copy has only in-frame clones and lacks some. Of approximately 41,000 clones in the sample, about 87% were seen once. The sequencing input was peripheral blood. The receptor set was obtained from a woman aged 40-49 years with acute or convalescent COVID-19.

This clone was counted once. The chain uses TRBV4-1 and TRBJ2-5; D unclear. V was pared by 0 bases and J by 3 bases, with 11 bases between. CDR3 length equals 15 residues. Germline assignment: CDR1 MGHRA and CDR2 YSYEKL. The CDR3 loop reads CASSQDLWAEETQYF. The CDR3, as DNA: TGCGCCAGCAGCCAAGACCTTTGGGCAGAAGAGACCCAGTACTTC.

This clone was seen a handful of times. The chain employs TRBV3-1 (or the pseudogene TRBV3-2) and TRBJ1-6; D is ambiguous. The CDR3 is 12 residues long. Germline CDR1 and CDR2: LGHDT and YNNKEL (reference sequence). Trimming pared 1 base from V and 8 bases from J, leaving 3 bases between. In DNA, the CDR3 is TGTGCCAGCAGCCAAGCCTATTCACCCCTCCACTTT. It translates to CASSQAYSPLHF.

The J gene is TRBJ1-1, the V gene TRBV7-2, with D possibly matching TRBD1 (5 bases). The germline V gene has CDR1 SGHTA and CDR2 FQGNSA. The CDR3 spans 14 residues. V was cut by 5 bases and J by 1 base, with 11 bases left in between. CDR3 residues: CASSQPRENTEAFF. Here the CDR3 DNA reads TGTGCCAGCAGCCAACCCAGGGAGAACACTGAAGCTTTCTTT.

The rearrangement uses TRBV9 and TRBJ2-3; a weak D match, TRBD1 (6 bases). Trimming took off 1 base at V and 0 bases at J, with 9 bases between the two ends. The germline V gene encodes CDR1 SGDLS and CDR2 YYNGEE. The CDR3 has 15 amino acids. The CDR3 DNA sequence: TGTGCCAGCAGCGTATTACAGGGAAGCACAGATACGCAGTATTTT. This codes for CASSVLQGSTDTQYF.

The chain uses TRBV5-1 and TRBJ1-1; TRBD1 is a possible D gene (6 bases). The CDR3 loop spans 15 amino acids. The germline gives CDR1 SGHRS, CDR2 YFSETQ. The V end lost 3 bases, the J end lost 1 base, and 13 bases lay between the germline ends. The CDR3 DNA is TGCGCCAGCAGCTCCCAAGGACAGCGGAACACTGAAGCTTTCTTT. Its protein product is CASSSQGQRNTEAFF. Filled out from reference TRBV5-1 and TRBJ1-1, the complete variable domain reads KAGVTQTPRYLIKTRGQQVTLSCSPISGHRSVSWYQQTPGQGLQFLFEYFSETQRNKGNFPGRFSGRQFSNSRSEMNVSTLELGDSALYLCASSSQGQRNTEAFFGQGTRLTVV.

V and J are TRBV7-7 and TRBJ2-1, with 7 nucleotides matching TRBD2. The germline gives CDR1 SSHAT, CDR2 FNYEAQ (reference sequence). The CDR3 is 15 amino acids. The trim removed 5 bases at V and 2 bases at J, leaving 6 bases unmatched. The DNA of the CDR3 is TGTGCCAGCAGCCAGGCCGGGGGGACCTACAATGAGCAGTTCTTC. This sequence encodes CASSQAGGTYNEQFF.

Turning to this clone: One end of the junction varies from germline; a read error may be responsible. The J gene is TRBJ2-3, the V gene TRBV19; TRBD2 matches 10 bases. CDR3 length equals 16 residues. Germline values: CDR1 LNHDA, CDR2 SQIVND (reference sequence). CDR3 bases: TGTGCCAATAGTCCGCGGACTAGCGGAAGCACAGATACGCAGTATTTT. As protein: CANSPRTSGSTDTQYF.

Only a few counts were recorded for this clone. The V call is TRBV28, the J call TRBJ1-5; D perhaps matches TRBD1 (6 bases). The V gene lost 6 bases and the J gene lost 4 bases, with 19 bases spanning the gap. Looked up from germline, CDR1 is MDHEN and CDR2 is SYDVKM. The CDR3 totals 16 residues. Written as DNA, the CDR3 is TGTGCCAGCAGGGGGCGGCAGGGGTTCGGAAATCAGCCCCAGCATTTT. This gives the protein CASRGRQGFGNQPQHF.